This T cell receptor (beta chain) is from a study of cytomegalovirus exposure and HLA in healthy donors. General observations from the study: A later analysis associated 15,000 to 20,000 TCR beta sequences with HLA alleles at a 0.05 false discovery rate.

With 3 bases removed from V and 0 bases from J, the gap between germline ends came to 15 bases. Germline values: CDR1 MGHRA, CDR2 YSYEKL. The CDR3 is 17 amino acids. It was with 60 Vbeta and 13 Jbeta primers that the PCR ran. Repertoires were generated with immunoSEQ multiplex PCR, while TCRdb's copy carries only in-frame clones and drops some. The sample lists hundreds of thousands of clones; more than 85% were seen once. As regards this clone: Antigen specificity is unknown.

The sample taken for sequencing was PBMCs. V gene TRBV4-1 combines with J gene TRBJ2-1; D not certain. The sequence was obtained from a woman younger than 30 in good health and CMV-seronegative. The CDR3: CASSHRYYPSSYNEQFF. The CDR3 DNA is TGCGCCAGCAGCCACCGTTACTACCCGAGCTCCTACAATGAGCAGTTCTTC.